Sequencing of this T cell receptor beta chain was carried out in a study of radiation and T cells in renal cell carcinoma. The data were produced by immunoSEQ multiplex PCR, yet TCRdb's version contains in-frame clones alone and is incomplete. The data contain around 140,000 clones, around four fifths of them singletons. Study results and caveats: From baseline, blood top tumor clonotypes peaked at 2 weeks post-radiation.

Time point meaning: baseline pretreatment blood. Treatment described: 15 Gy SBRT to primary tumor, nephrectomy 4 weeks later. After SBRT, blood was collected at 2 and 4 weeks, plus baseline. CDR3 length: 11 amino acids. Trimming cost V 4 bases and J 4 bases, with 7 bases left between them. The germline gives CDR1 SQVTM, CDR2 ANQGSEA. In regard to this clone: Its antigen is as yet unknown.

The V call is TRBV29-1, the J call TRBJ1-2; tentative D call: TRBD1 (5 bases). This material consisted of blood, taken from a patient whose treatment included radiotherapy and nephrectomy. The receptor comes from a woman in her forties or fifties with renal cell carcinoma. CDR3 residues: CSVGQGYGYTF. The CDR3 DNA is TGCAGCGTTGGGCAGGGCTATGGCTACACCTTC.